This entry lists 14 T cell receptor beta chains sequenced from one sample in a study of cytomegalovirus exposure and HLA in healthy donors (dated by TCRdb to the late 2010s). Library method: the immunoSEQ multiplex PCR assay. For the multiplex PCR, a mixture combining 60 forward primers for TCR Vbeta segments and 13 reverse primers for TCR Jbeta segments was used. The table comes from immuneACCESS by way of TCRdb, which keeps in-frame sequences with V and J called. Part of the clones is missing from these tables; in studies checked, under half for an unresolved V gene and the rest for unknown reasons. This sample gives fewer than 150,000 clones in total; approximately 76% of them show up just once. The top ten hold 30% of the sample. The sample was PBMCs. These receptors all stem from a man aged 60-69 years in good health and CMV-seropositive.

The chain combines TRBV5-1 with TRBJ1-1; 9 bases agree with TRBD1. The CDR3 extends over 15 amino acids. Germline assignment: CDR1 SGHRS and CDR2 YFSETQ. The J segment lost 5 bases and the V segment lost 4 bases, leaving 9 bases of the junction unmatched. CDR3 protein: CASSLSTGGRTEAFF. The CDR3 region has the DNA TGCGCCAGCAGCCTTTCAACAGGGGGCCGTACTGAAGCTTTCTTT. Full variable domain (outside the CDR3, taken from reference TRBV5-1 and TRBJ1-1): KAGVTQTPRYLIKTRGQQVTLSCSPISGHRSVSWYQQTPGQGLQFLFEYFSETQRNKGNFPGRFSGRQFSNSRSEMNVSTLELGDSALYLCASSLSTGGRTEAFFGQGTRLTVV.

The rearrangement uses TRBV5-1 and TRBJ2-7; weak D call: TRBD2 (6 bases). CDR3 length equals 15 residues. The ends were cut back, 4 bases at V and 5 bases at J, with 19 bases in the middle. CDR1 is SGHRS and CDR2 is YFSETQ in the germline V gene. CDR3 amino acids: CASSPVGGIGHEQYF. As DNA, the CDR3 is TGCGCCAGCAGCCCGGTGGGGGGAATAGGCCACGAGCAGTACTTC.

The chain's CDR3 is CASSLRPGGASYEQYF. Here the CDR3 DNA reads TGTGCCAGCAGTTTGAGGCCAGGGGGCGCGTCCTACGAGCAGTACTTC. This chain links TRBV28 with TRBJ2-7; 8 nucleotides match TRBD1. Germline CDR1 and CDR2: MDHEN and SYDVKM. This CDR3 comprises 16 residues. V shed 3 bases and J 1 base; nucleotides not matched to a gene: 8.

In its sample, this clone was seen once. This sequence joins TRBV9 and TRBJ2-7; D is perhaps TRBD1 (5 bases). With 3 bases removed from V and 3 bases from J, the gap between germline ends came to 13 bases. The CDR3 sequence is 14 residues long. Germline CDR1 SGDLS, CDR2 YYNGEE. CDR3 bases: TGTGCCAGCAGCGCCGGCGGTCAGGGCTACGAGCAGTACTTC. Protein product: CASSAGGQGYEQYF.

This sequence joins TRBV7-9 and TRBJ2-2; D is possibly TRBD2 (7 bases). V was cut by 5 bases and J by 1 base, with 14 bases left in between. This CDR3 has 16 residues. Germline CDR1 reads SEHNR; CDR2 reads FQNEAQ (reference sequence). This CDR3 is CASSRRRGGNTGELFF. The DNA for the CDR3 is TGTGCCAGCAGCCGACGTAGGGGGGGGAACACCGGGGAGCTGTTTTTT. The full variable domain, its missing parts supplied by reference TRBV7-9 and TRBJ2-2, is DTGVSQNPRHKITKRGQNVTFRCDPISEHNRLYWYRQTLGQGPEFLTYFQNEAQLEKSRLLSDRFSAERPKGSFSTLEIQRTEQGDSAMYLCASSRRRGGNTGELFFGEGSRLTVL.

The chain combines TRBV29-1 with TRBJ2-3, with TRBD2 as a possible D gene (7 bases). V gave up 5 bases and J gave up 4 bases, with 16 bases separating them. This CDR3 has 14 residues. The germline gives CDR1 SQVTM, CDR2 ANQGSEA. CDR3 nucleotide sequence: TGCAGCGTTAATCGGGGGGCGGATGCAGATACGCAGTATTTT. The encoded protein is CSVNRGADADTQYF.

This clone was detected only a few times. The chain carries TRBV5-4 and TRBJ2-7; unclear D gene. Germline values: CDR1 SGHNT, CDR2 YYREEE (reference sequence). V lost 0 bases and J lost 0, with 10 bases in between. This CDR3 is 15 amino acids long. The CDR3 DNA is TGTGCCAGCAGCTTGGGAACAGCCGACTCCTACGAGCAGTACTTC. Translated, it gives CASSLGTADSYEQYF.

This clone was seen a handful of times. The V gene is TRBV5-1, the J gene TRBJ1-2; perhaps TRBD1 as D (5 bases). CDR1 and CDR2 (germline): SGHRS, YFSETQ. Trimming took off 0 bases at V and 8 bases at J, with 11 bases between the two ends. The CDR3 totals 13 residues. The CDR3 nucleotides read TGCGCCAGCAGCTTGGCTCCACAGGAGGGCTACACCTTC. Translating it yields CASSLAPQEGYTF.

As to this clone: Germline is not matched at one junction end, which may reflect a read error. V and J are TRBV6-1 and TRBJ1-1; 8 nucleotides match TRBD1. This CDR3 is built from 12 residues. The V gene's germline CDR1 is MNHNS and CDR2 SASEGT. CDR3 region: CVSRIGQGSPFF. The CDR3 DNA reads TGTGTCAGCAGAATTGGACAGGGAAGTCCTTTCTTT.

The chain recombines TRBV7-9 with TRBJ2-7; 10 bases map to TRBD2. The CDR3 runs to 15 residues. The J segment lost 5 bases and the V segment lost 5 bases, leaving 9 bases of the junction unmatched. CDR1 and CDR2 from the germline V gene are SEHNR and FQNEAQ (reference sequence). CDR3 bases: TGTGCCAGCAGCCGACCCGGGACTAGCGTTAACGAGCAGTACTTC. It specifies CASSRPGTSVNEQYF.

This chain links TRBV5-5 with TRBJ1-2; 9 nucleotides align to TRBD1. The CDR3 totals 15 residues. Germline V gene lookup returns CDR1 SGHKS and CDR2 YYEKEE (reference sequence). V was clipped by 1 base and J by 1 base; unmatched bases: 2. Here the CDR3 reads CASSLRTGDNYGYTF. For the CDR3, the DNA is TGTGCCAGCAGCTTGCGGACAGGGGATAACTATGGCTACACCTTC.

This chain uses TRBV10-3 with TRBJ2-4, with a tentative D call TRBD1 (6 bases). Deletions cut 0 bases from V and 6 bases from J, with 9 bases between. CDR3 length: 14 residues. Per the germline V gene, CDR1 is ENHRY and CDR2 is SYGVKD. This CDR3 reads CAISESGQINIQYF. In nucleotides, the CDR3 is TGTGCCATCAGTGAGTCCGGACAGATAAACATTCAGTACTTC.

The V gene is TRBV18, the J gene TRBJ2-3, with a possible D match to TRBD1 (8 bases). Germline CDR1 KGHSH, CDR2 LQKENI. The CDR3 runs to 16 residues. Trimming left V 2 bases short and J 2 bases short, with 14 bases between. CDR3 nucleotide sequence: TGTGCCAGCTCACCAAAGCGGGACAGGTCCACAGATACGCAGTATTTT. Its translation is CASSPKRDRSTDTQYF.

V and J are TRBV7-9 and TRBJ1-6; TRBD1 is a possible D gene (5 bases). Per germline, CDR1 SEHNR and CDR2 FQNEAQ (reference sequence). The V and J ends lost 1 base and 4 bases respectively, with 8 bases between them. The CDR3 extends over 15 amino acids. CDR3 nucleotides: TGTGCCAGCAGCTTAGAGGCAGGGTATAATTCACCCCTCCACTTT. Its protein is CASSLEAGYNSPLHF.